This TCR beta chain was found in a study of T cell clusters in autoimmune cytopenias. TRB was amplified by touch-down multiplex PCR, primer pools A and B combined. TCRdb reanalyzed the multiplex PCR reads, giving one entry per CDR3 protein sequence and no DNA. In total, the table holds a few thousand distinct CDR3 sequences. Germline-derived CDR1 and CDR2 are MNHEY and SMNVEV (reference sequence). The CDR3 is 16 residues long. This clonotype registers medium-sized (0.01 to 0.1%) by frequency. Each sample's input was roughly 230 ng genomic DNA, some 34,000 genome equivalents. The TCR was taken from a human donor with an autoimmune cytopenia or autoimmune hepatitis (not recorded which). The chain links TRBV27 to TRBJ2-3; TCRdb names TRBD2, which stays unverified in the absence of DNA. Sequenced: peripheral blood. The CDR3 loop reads CASSSGRLAGIDTQYF.